The sequence of this T cell receptor (delta chain) was determined in a study of γδ T cells in repeated Plasmodium falciparum infection. Study-wide context: Over around 630 days, donors received four mosquito-bite P. falciparum NF54 infections. Malian repertoires were sampled cross-sectionally without transmission and longitudinally through febrile malaria. Study results and caveats: Vdelta2-negative gammadelta repertoires, largely Vdelta1+, seemingly showed infection-driven waves of new clonal selection.

TCRdb ran CATT on the multiplex PCR reads. The table shows around 86,000 delta-chain clones, with 1.4% occurring only once. This clone was seen more than once but under ten times. The antigen is undetermined. This DNA's translation differs at residue 10 from TCRdb's protein, which comes from a much larger clone; a read error is likely, and the protein shown is translated from the DNA. Gammadelta T cells were flow-sorted from PBMC into Vgamma9/Vdelta2+ and Vdelta2-negative populations for bulk analysis. Germline V gene lookup returns CDR1 GEAIGNYY and CDR2 EKD. V dropped 2 bases and J dropped 6 bases, with 15 bases sitting between them. The CDR3 covers 14 residues.

The source of this sequence is a pool of human donors (malaria-infected and uninfected, not separated). Sequenced: gamma-delta T cells from blood. The chain links TRDV2 to TRDJ1, with D perhaps matching TRDD3 (6 bases). The CDR3 region has the DNA TGTGCCTGTGACAAGGTGGGGGGACATCATAAACTCATCTTT. Amino acids: CACDKVGGHHKLIF.